This entry is about one T cell receptor beta chain. The target of this receptor is not known. The sequenced fragment ends 3 residues before the CDR3 boundary, so the rest is inferred from the germline J gene. Taken from the germline V gene, the CDR1 and CDR2 loops are KGHSH and LQKENI. From the cysteine through the phenylalanine, the CDR3 covers 14 amino acids. The CDR3 was read in part: 33 bases, with the frame set at base 1. Every participant had a single incident cervical HPV16 infection, and women with prevalent HPV16 infections were excluded. Cervical HPV DNA was detected by MY09/MY11 PCR and genotyped by dot-blot hybridization. Fifteen mL of heparinized blood were centrifuged, and the buffy coat was split into aliquots, frozen at -30 degrees C, and then kept at -80 degrees C. QIAGEN kits were used to extract genomic DNA from buffy coat specimens. These data originate in a study of T cells in women clearing cervical HPV infection (dated by TCRdb to between 2017 and 2018). About the study as a whole: Cases were roughly 24 women with histologically confirmed HPV16-related CIN3 or worse, including 2 invasive cancers. The exploratory proof-of-principle case-control study was nested within the Guanacaste HPV Natural History Study in Costa Rica and compared TCR repertoires across cervical HPV16 outcomes. Blood from cases was collected at the visit where the lesion was first found, while blood from controls was collected once the infection could no longer be detected. Since only a few of the women had HLA typing available, the possibility that HLA type was acting as a confounder could not be ruled out. Cases had a median age of almost 35 years compared with more than 37 for controls, and baseline characteristics showed no significant differences between the groups. Five blinded duplicates per group were added as quality controls, giving some 60 samples: 50 or so participants and around ten replicates. Cases and controls were matched on year of sample collection and on age within five years. Controls were 25 women whose single incident HPV16 infection cleared within 12 months without precancer or cancer developing. In the parent cohort, some 10,000 women aged 18 or older were enrolled in Guanacaste, Costa Rica, during 1993 to 1994 and were followed for six to seven years. Among cases, blood sampling occurred a median of about 160 days after lesion detection, with an interquartile range of about 90 to 230 days. General study outcomes and caveats: Cases were distinguished from controls with an estimated AUC of approximately 0.79 by random forest classifiers combining richness and V gene abundances. CIN3+ cases had significantly higher TCR repertoire richness than controls across sequencing depths, but evenness did not differ between the groups. TRBV6-7 relative abundance was lower in cases than in controls (approximately 0.1% versus 0.16%; Bonferroni P = 0.0008). Because of the cross-sectional design, the study could not determine whether the associations came before infection or resulted from infection, and neither effector/memory subsets nor HPV-specific T cells were isolated. Because the number of T cells per sample was unknown, the richness differences could reflect varying T-cell content rather than repertoire biology.

The immunoSEQ assay used multiplex PCR to amplify TCR beta CDR3 regions from an average of approximately 1,100 ng of genomic DNA per sample. To correct primer bias, the assay used a complete synthetic TCR repertoire to set an amplification baseline. The amplicons were sequenced on the Illumina platform. The paper's data handling went like this. Sequences were error-corrected by clustering with frequency ratios and a modified nearest-neighbor algorithm, then analyzed in the immunoSEQ Analyzer with IMGT gene definitions. At each rarefaction depth, TCR richness and evenness were averaged across 20 rarefaction repeats, and any sample with fewer sequences than the depth was left out. V, D and J gene relative abundances were compared between groups with Wilcoxon rank sum tests, applying FDR correction. In the blinded duplicates, the intraclass correlation was about 96% for TCR richness and averaged about 79% across 65 to 85 gene segments. What TCRdb holds here is the immuneACCESS table cut down to in-frame rearrangements. Part of the clones is not present; checked against another copy, under half of the missing clones reflect an unresolved V gene, and the others are unexplained. The V and J calls and clone size come from that table; D and trimming were worked out from the DNA. The sample's own table lists about 20,000 clones. 5% of the sample goes to the ten largest clones.

This receptor chain uses TRBV18 and TRBJ1-2, with TRBD1 matching 10 junction bases. The receptor's source is a woman between 18 and 75 years old with a cervical HPV16 infection that either progressed to CIN3+ or cleared (not recorded which). The source material was blood buffy coat. The CDR3 amino acid sequence is: CASSRTGGSYDYTF. The sequenced CDR3 bases are TGTGCCAGCTCACGGACAGGGGGATCCTACGAC.